Listed here are 18 T cell receptor beta chains from one sample, sequenced in a study of blood T cells in healthy people across ages. Using a J-beta primer mix together with a sample-barcoded 5' primer, a second PCR was run for about 6 to 12 cycles. TCRdb used MiXCR to reprocess the 5' RACE reads, holding one entry per CDR3 protein. The sample lists 700,000 to 900,000 distinct CDR3 sequences, roughly 50% occurring once. The sample was blood. These receptors came from a man older than 75 in good health.

About this clonotype itself: Mismatch with germline at one junction end may stem from a read error. V and J are TRBV14 and TRBJ2-2, with 9 bases identical to TRBD2. This CDR3 comprises 16 residues. Germline V CDR1 and CDR2: SGHDN, FVKESK. The CDR3 sequence: CASSRGLARGTGGLFF. The CDR3 bases are TGTGCCAGCAGCCGAGGACTAGCGCGGGGTACCGGGGGGCTGTTTTTT.

The J gene is TRBJ2-4, the V gene TRBV27; 7 bases fit TRBD2. The DNA end favors TRBJ2-7, so the J call may be wrong. CDR1 MNHEY and CDR2 SMNVEV come from the germline V gene (reference sequence). This CDR3 spans 15 amino acids. CDR3 in amino acids: CASTSRRGRSYEQYF. CDR3 DNA sequence: TGTGCCAGCACTAGTAGGCGGGGGAGGTCCTACGAGCAGTACTTC.

This chain links TRBV18 with TRBJ2-7; unclear D gene. Trimming shortened V by 1 base and J by 4 bases, and 5 bases separated the two germline ends. The germline gives CDR1 KGHSH, CDR2 LQKENI. The CDR3 length is 12 residues. The CDR3 region is CASSPQPYEQYF. CDR3 bases: TGTGCCAGCTCACCACAGCCTTACGAGCAGTACTTC.

The rearrangement joins TRBV9 to TRBJ2-7; the D is unclear. Gene TRBJ2-5 matches the end of the DNA better, so the J call may be wrong. The CDR3 consists of 15 residues. Looked up from germline, CDR1 is SGDLS and CDR2 is YYNGEE. The chain's CDR3 is CASSVATERRETQYF. CDR3 DNA sequence: TGTGCCAGCAGCGTAGCTACAGAGAGAAGAGAGACCCAGTACTTC.

The CDR3 spells CASSLFPGGLETQYF. The CDR3 bases are TGTGCCAGCAGTTTATTTCCGGGGGGTTTAGAGACCCAGTACTTC. The chain couples TRBV12-3 or TRBV12-4 to TRBJ2-5, with 7 positions matching TRBD2. This CDR3 contains 15 residues. Germline trimming cut 2 bases from V and 4 bases from J; bases unmatched to any gene: 7.

This clonotype was seen a handful of times. The chain combines TRBV14 with TRBJ2-1; TRBD2 aligns across 8 bases. J gave up 3 bases and V 1 base, and 5 bases lay outside the gene matches. Germline V gives CDR1 SGHDN, CDR2 FVKESK. The CDR3 contains 16 residues. DNA of the CDR3: TGTGCCAGCAGCCAAGTTCGAGCGGGAGACTACAATGAGCAGTTCTTC. This encodes CASSQVRAGDYNEQFF.

Regarding this clonotype: The germline gene is not matched at one end of the junction; a read error may be the cause. V usage is TRBV7-6 and J usage is TRBJ1-4; TRBD1 is a possible D gene (6 bases). Germline assignment: CDR1 SGHVS and CDR2 FNYEAQ. The CDR3 totals 17 residues. CDR3 coding DNA: TGCGCCAGCAGCCTCGGCGCCGAGACAGGCAGGGCTGAAAAACTGTTTTTT. Translated: CASSLGAETGRAEKLFF.

The sample holds a few counts of this clonotype. The genes are TRBV20-1 and TRBJ2-5; D is possibly TRBD1 (5 bases). The J call may be wrong; the DNA end is better matched by TRBJ2-7. There are 13 residues in the CDR3. Germline CDR1 reads DFQATT; CDR2 reads SNEGSKA (reference sequence). CDR3 in DNA: TGCAGTGTGACGGGTGGGGCTCTCGGCGAGCAGTACTTC. It is translated as CSVTGGALGEQYF.

In this sample, this clonotype turned up once. This chain connects TRBV7-9 to TRBJ2-5; 9 positions agree with TRBD1. J gave up 0 bases and V 0 bases, and 2 bases lay outside the gene matches. The length of the CDR3 is 16 residues. Germline CDR1 is SEHNR and CDR2 is FQNEAQ (reference sequence). The CDR3 DNA sequence: TGTGCCAGCAGCTTAGCGACAGGGGGTCACCAAGAGACCCAGTACTTC. This translates into CASSLATGGHQETQYF.

The chain links TRBV7-9 to TRBJ1-1; TRBD1 agrees at 7 bases. CDR3 length: 15 amino acids. V lost 5 bases and J lost 5; bases outside the gene matches: 11. CDR1 SEHNR and CDR2 FQNEAQ come from the germline V gene (reference sequence). The CDR3 reads CASSTRQGGWTEAFF. CDR3 coding DNA: TGTGCCAGCAGCACAAGACAGGGAGGTTGGACTGAAGCTTTCTTT.

The chain employs TRBV7-2 and TRBJ2-5; D remains ambiguous. The J call may be mistaken, given a closer DNA end match to TRBJ2-7. Per germline, CDR1 SGHTA and CDR2 FQGNSA. There are 13 residues in the CDR3. For the CDR3, the DNA is TGTGCCAGCAGCTTATACCCCGGCAACGAGCAGTACTTC. Translation: CASSLYPGNEQYF.

The chain carries TRBV6-2 or TRBV6-3 and TRBJ1-2, with D possibly being TRBD1 (5 bases). Germline V gene lookup returns CDR1 MNHEY and CDR2 SVGEGT. V was trimmed by 2 bases and J by 7 bases, leaving 17 bases between them. CDR3 length: 15 amino acids. CDR3 nucleotides: TGTGCCAGCAGTTACACGGCGGGGCGAAGCGGTGGCTACACCTTC. It specifies CASSYTAGRSGGYTF.

This sequence joins TRBV3-1 and TRBJ2-3; 8 positions agree with TRBD2. This CDR3 has 17 residues. V dropped 0 bases and J dropped 1; count of bases not matched to a gene: 6. The germline CDR1 and CDR2 sequences are LGHDT and YNNKEL (reference sequence). The CDR3 spells CASSQDIGREGTDTQYF. The CDR3 nucleotides are TGTGCCAGCAGCCAAGATATTGGGCGGGAGGGCACAGATACGCAGTATTTT.

This clonotype was seen more than once but under ten times. The J gene is TRBJ2-1, the V gene TRBV7-9, with D possibly being TRBD1 or TRBD2 (5 bases each). This CDR3 spans 13 amino acids. Per germline, CDR1 SEHNR and CDR2 FQNEAQ (reference sequence). V dropped 1 base and J dropped 9 bases, with 10 bases sitting between them. CDR3: CASSLGIGTEQFF. DNA of the CDR3: TGTGCCAGCAGCTTAGGCATTGGGACTGAGCAGTTCTTC.

The J gene is TRBJ2-7, the V gene TRBV10-3; D unclear. The germline V gene encodes CDR1 ENHRY and CDR2 SYGVKD. CDR3 size: 12 residues. V was cut by 10 bases and J by 3 bases, with 13 bases left in between. CDR3 in amino acids: CATLRLGYEQYF. The DNA of the CDR3 is TGTGCCACCCTTCGGCTGGGCTACGAGCAGTACTTC.

On this clonotype itself: One end of the junction fails to match germline, which may point to a read error. The rearrangement links TRBV27 to TRBJ2-5; no clear D gene. Looked up from germline, CDR1 is MNHEY and CDR2 is SMNVEV (reference sequence). The CDR3 runs 13 residues. DNA for the CDR3: TGTGCCTGCAGTTTGGGTCAATATGAGACCCAGTACTTC. Translating it yields CACSLGQYETQYF.

This chain joins TRBV6-5 and TRBJ2-2; D gene uncertain. The ends were cut back, 4 bases at V and 4 bases at J, with 7 bases in the middle. Germline CDR1 MNHEY, CDR2 SVGAGI. The CDR3 is 13 residues long. The CDR3, as DNA: TGTGCCAGCAGTTGGGTTAGCACCGGGGAGCTGTTTTTT. Its protein product is CASSWVSTGELFF.

V usage is TRBV5-1 and J usage is TRBJ1-6, with 10 bases fitting TRBD1. The J segment lost 8 bases and the V segment lost 4 bases, leaving 9 bases of the junction unmatched. Germline values: CDR1 SGHRS, CDR2 YFSETQ. CDR3 length: 16 amino acids. The CDR3 sequence: CASSGGQGSIYSPLHF. In DNA, the CDR3 is TGCGCCAGCAGCGGGGGACAGGGGAGTATTTATTCACCCCTCCACTTT.